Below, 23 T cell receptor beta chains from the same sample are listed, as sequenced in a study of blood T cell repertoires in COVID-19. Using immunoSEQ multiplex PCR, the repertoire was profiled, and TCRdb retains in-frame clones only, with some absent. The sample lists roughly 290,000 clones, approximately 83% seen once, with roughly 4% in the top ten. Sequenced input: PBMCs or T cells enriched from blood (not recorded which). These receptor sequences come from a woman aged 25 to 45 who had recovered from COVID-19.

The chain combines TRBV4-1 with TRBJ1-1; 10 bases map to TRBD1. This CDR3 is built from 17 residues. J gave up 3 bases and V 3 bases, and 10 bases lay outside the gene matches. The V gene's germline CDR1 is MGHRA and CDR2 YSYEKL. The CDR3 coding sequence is TGCGCCAGCAGCCACCCCCCGACAGGGGGCCGGGACACTGAAGCTTTCTTT. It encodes CASSHPPTGGRDTEAFF.

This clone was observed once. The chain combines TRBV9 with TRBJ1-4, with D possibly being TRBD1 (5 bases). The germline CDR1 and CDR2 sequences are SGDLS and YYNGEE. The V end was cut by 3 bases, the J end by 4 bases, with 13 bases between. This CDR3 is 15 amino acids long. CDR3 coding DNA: TGTGCCAGCAGCGCCACCCCAGGGTTTAATGAAAAACTGTTTTTT. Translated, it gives CASSATPGFNEKLFF.

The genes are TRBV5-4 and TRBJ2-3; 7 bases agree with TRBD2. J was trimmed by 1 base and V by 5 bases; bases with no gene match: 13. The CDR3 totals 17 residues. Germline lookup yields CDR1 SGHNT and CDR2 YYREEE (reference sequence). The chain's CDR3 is CASRPLPAGRGTDTQYF. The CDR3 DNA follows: TGTGCCAGCAGACCATTACCTGCGGGGAGGGGCACAGATACGCAGTATTTT.

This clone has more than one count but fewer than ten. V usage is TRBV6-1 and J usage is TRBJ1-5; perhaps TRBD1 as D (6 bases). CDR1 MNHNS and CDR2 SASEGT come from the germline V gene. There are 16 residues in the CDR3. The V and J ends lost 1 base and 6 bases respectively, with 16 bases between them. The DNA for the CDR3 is TGTGCCAGCAGTGAAGAAACAGGGAAGGGCTTTCAGCCCCAGCATTTT. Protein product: CASSEETGKGFQPQHF.

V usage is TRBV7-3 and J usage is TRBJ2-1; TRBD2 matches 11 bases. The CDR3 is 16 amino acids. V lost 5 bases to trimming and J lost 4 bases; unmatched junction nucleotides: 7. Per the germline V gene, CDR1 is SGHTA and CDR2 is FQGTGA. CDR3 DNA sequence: TGTGCCAGCAGCCCGTTTACTAGCGGGAGATACAATGAGCAGTTCTTC. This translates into CASSPFTSGRYNEQFF. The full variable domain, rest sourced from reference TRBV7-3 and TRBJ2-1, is GAGVSQTPSNKVTEKGKYVELRCDPISGHTALYWYRQSLGQGPEFLIYFQGTGAADDSGLPNDRFFAVRPEGSVSTLKIQRTERGDSAVYLCASSPFTSGRYNEQFFGPGTRLTVL.

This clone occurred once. The DNA for the CDR3 is TGTGCCAGCGGATTTGGGACAGGCCCCTACAATGAGCAGTTCTTC. Translation gives CASGFGTGPYNEQFF. The chain links TRBV27 to TRBJ2-1, with TRBD1 identical over 8 bases. This CDR3 is 15 amino acids long. Germline loops: CDR1 MNHEY, CDR2 SMNVEV (reference sequence). J lost 2 bases, V lost 8 bases, and 8 bases had no gene match.

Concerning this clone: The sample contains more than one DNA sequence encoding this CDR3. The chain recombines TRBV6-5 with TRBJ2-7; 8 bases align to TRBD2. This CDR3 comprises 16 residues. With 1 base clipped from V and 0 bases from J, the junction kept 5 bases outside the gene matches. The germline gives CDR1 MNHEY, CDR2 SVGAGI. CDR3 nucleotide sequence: TGTGCCAGCAGTTACTTACCGGGGGGGAGCTCCTACGAGCAGTACTTC. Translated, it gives CASSYLPGGSSYEQYF.

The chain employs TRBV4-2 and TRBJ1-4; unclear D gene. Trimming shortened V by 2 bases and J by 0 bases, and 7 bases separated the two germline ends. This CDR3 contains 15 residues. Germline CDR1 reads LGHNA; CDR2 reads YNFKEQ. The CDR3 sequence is CASSQTRTTNEKLFF. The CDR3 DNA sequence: TGTGCCAGCAGCCAAACCAGAACAACTAATGAAAAACTGTTTTTT.

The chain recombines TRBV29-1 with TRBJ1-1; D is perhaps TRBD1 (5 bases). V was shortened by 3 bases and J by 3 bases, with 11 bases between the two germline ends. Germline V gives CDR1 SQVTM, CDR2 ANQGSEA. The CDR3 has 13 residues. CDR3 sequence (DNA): TGCAGCGTTGACAGGGATCGGGACACTGAAGCTTTCTTT. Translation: CSVDRDRDTEAFF.

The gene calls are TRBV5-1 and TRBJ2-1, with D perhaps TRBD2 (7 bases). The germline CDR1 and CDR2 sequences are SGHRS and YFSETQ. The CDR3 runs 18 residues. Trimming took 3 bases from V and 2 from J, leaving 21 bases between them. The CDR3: CASSSIAGELAAYNEQFF. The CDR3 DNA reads TGCGCCAGCAGCTCAATAGCAGGGGAGCTAGCGGCCTACAATGAGCAGTTCTTC. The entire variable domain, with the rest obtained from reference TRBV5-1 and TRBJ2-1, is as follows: KAGVTQTPRYLIKTRGQQVTLSCSPISGHRSVSWYQQTPGQGLQFLFEYFSETQRNKGNFPGRFSGRQFSNSRSEMNVSTLELGDSALYLCASSSIAGELAAYNEQFFGPGTRLTVL.

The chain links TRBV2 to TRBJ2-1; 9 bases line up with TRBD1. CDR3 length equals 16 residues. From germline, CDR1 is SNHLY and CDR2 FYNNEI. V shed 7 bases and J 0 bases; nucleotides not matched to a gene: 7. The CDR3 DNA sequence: TGTGCCAGCACTCTACGACAGGGGGGCTCCTACAATGAGCAGTTCTTC. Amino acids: CASTLRQGGSYNEQFF.

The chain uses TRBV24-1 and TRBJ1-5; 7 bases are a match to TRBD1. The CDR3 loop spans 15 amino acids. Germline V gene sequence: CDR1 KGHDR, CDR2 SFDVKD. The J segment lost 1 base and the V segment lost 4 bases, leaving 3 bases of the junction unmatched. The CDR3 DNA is TGTGCCACCAGTGAAACAGGGGCCAGCAATCAGCCCCAGCATTTT. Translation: CATSETGASNQPQHF.

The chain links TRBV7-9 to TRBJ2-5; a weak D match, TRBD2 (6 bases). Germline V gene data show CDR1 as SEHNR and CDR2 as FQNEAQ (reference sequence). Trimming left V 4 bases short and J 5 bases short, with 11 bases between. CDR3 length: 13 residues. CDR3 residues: CASSWPGGETQYF. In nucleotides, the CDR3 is TGTGCCAGCAGCTGGCCAGGAGGGGAGACCCAGTACTTC.

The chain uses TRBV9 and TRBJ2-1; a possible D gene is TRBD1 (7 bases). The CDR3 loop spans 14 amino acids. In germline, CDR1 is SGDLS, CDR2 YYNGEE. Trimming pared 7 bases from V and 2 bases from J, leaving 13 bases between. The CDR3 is CASGGTVPYNEQFF. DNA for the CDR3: TGTGCCAGCGGGGGGACAGTCCCCTACAATGAGCAGTTCTTC.

CDR3 DNA: TGTGCCAGCAGCGTAGAACTCCGGCGGGGCAATGAGCAGTTCTTC. It yields the protein CASSVELRRGNEQFF. The rearrangement uses TRBV9 and TRBJ2-1, with a tentative D call TRBD2 (6 bases). V was cut by 0 bases and J by 6 bases, with 13 bases left in between. The germline V gene encodes CDR1 SGDLS and CDR2 YYNGEE. The CDR3 spans 15 residues.

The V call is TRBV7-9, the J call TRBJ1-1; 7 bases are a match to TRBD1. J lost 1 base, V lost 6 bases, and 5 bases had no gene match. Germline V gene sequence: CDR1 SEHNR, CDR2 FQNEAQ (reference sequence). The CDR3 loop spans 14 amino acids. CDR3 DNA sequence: TGTGCCAGCAGTCTCCGACAGGGGAACACTGAAGCTTTCTTT. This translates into CASSLRQGNTEAFF.

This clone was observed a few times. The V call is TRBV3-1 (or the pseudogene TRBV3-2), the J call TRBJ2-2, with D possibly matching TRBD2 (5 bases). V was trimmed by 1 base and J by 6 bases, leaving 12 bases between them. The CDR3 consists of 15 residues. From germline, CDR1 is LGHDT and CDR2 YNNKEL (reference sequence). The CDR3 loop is CASSQVRVGAGELFF. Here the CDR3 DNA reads TGTGCCAGCAGCCAAGTACGGGTGGGAGCCGGGGAGCTGTTTTTT.

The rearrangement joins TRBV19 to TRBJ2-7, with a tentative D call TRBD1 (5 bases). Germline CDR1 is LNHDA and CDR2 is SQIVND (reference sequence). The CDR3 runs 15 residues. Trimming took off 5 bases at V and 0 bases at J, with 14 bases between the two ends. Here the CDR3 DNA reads TGTGCCAGTAGTGAGGCACCGCAGGGCTCCTACGAGCAGTACTTC. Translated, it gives CASSEAPQGSYEQYF. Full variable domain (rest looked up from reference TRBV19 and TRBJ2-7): DGGITQSPKYLFRKEGQNVTLSCEQNLNHDAMYWYRQDPGQGLRLIYYSQIVNDFQKGDIAEGYSVSREKKESFPLTVTSAQKNPTAFYLCASSEAPQGSYEQYFGPGTRLTVT.

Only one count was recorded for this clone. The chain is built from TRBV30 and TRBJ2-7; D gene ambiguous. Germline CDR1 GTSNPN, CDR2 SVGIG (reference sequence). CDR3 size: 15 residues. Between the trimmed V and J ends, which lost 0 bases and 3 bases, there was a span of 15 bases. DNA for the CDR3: TGTGCCTGGAGTGTACTGGGCAGTGCAGGCTACGAGCAGTACTTC. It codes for CAWSVLGSAGYEQYF.

The CDR3 DNA follows: TGCGCCAGCAGTCTCTCGCGGGAGGGTGAAGGAGAGACCCAGTACTTC. Its protein product is CASSLSREGEGETQYF. The rearrangement links TRBV23-1 to TRBJ2-5; 9 bases are shared with TRBD2. TRBV23-1 belongs to the ORF category, with a function that is uncertain. This CDR3 has 16 residues. Trimming at V came to 4 bases and at J to 4 bases, leaving 10 bases not matched to a gene.

The CDR3 sequence is CASSTSTLTGGGYNEQFF. CDR3 DNA: TGTGCCAGCAGTACCTCTACCTTGACAGGGGGCGGCTACAATGAGCAGTTCTTC. The chain carries TRBV6-2 or TRBV6-3 and TRBJ2-1; 10 positions agree with TRBD1. The germline V gene encodes CDR1 MNHEY and CDR2 SVGEGT. V dropped 5 bases and J dropped 3; count of bases not matched to a gene: 13. The CDR3 contains 18 residues.

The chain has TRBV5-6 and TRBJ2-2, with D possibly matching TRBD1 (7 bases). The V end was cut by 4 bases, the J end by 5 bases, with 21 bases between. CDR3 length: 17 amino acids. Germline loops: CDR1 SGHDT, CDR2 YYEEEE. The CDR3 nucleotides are TGTGCCAGCAGCACCTCAGGGGGGTTTTTTGGTACCGGGGAGCTGTTTTTT. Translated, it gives CASSTSGGFFGTGELFF.

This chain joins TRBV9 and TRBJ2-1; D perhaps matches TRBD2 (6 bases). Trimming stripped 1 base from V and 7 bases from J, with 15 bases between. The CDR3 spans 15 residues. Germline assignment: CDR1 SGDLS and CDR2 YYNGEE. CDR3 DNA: TGTGCCAGCAGCGTATTTGGGGGGTGGGATAATGAGCAGTTCTTC. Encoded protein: CASSVFGGWDNEQFF.